The 10 T cell receptor beta chains below were found in one sample sequenced in a study of shared clonotypes between healthy human individuals. The method was immunoSEQ multiplex PCR; TCRdb's version includes in-frame clones alone and lacks a portion of them. The sample has approximately 350,000 clones, approximately 79% seen once. Sample: memory CD4+ T cells sorted from blood. The subset denotes: CD45RA-negative fraction. The receptors come from a man aged 25 to 40 in good health.

This chain connects TRBV2 to TRBJ2-3; 7 bases fit TRBD2. Trimming removed 6 bases from V and 6 bases from J; junction bases left unmatched: 18. CDR1 SNHLY and CDR2 FYNNEI come from the germline V gene. CDR3 size: 17 residues. Here the CDR3 DNA reads TGTGCCAGCAGCGAACTTAGACTAGCCATTGGGGGTGATACGCAGTATTTT. As protein: CASSELRLAIGGDTQYF. The whole variable domain, filled in from reference TRBV2 and TRBJ2-3, reads EPEVTQTPSHQVTQMGQEVILRCVPISNHLYFYWYRQILGQKVEFLVSFYNNEISEKSEIFDDQFSVERPDGSNFTLKIRSTKLEDSAMYFCASSELRLAIGGDTQYFGPGTRLTVL.

This rearrangement joins TRBV15 to TRBJ2-5; TRBD2 might be the D (6 bases). This CDR3 spans 15 amino acids. Germline CDR1 LNHNV, CDR2 YYDKDF (reference sequence). Trimming pared 0 bases from V and 5 bases from J, leaving 13 bases between. CDR3 residues: CATSRDNAEGETQYF. CDR3 DNA sequence: TGTGCCACCAGCAGAGATAATGCGGAGGGGGAGACCCAGTACTTC.

This rearrangement joins TRBV4-3 to TRBJ2-1, with 9 bases identical to TRBD2. Germline lookup yields CDR1 LGHNA and CDR2 YSLEER. There are 15 residues in the CDR3. V gave up 5 bases and J gave up 4 bases; unmatched junction bases: 6. CDR3 coding DNA: TGCGCCAGCAGCTCTCGACTAGCGGTTTACAATGAGCAGTTCTTC. Protein: CASSSRLAVYNEQFF.

V usage is TRBV5-1 and J usage is TRBJ2-1; D is ambiguous. Per the germline V gene, CDR1 is SGHRS and CDR2 is YFSETQ. This CDR3 spans 12 amino acids. The ends were cut back, 7 bases at V and 8 bases at J, with 13 bases in the middle. CDR3 sequence reads: CASSEFGDEQFF. In nucleotides, the CDR3 is TGCGCCAGCTCAGAGTTTGGCGATGAGCAGTTCTTC.

At least ten counts were recorded for this clone. The genes are TRBV18 and TRBJ2-1; tentative D call: TRBD1 (6 bases). CDR3 size: 12 residues. Between the trimmed V and J ends, which lost 6 bases and 9 bases, there was a span of 12 bases. CDR1 KGHSH and CDR2 LQKENI come from the germline V gene. CDR3 loop: CASSKGGTEQFF. The CDR3 nucleotides read TGTGCCAGCTCCAAAGGGGGAACTGAGCAGTTCTTC. Combining the CDR3 with reference TRBV18 and TRBJ2-1 gives the whole variable domain NAGVMQNPRHLVRRRGQEARLRCSPMKGHSHVYWYRQLPEEGLKFMVYLQKENIIDESGMPKERFSAEFPKEGPSILRIQQVVRGDSAAYFCASSKGGTEQFFGPGTRLTVL.

With respect to this clone: Within the sample, other DNA sequences also encode this same CDR3. The chain has TRBV4-1 and TRBJ2-5; 7 nucleotides align to TRBD2. V lost 4 bases, J lost 4 bases, and 3 bases stayed unmatched. This CDR3 region has 13 residues. Per the germline V gene, CDR1 is MGHRA and CDR2 is YSYEKL. CDR3 DNA sequence: TGCGCCAGCAGCCGACTAGCTCTAGAGACCCAGTACTTC. Amino acid sequence: CASSRLALETQYF.

The rearrangement uses TRBV9 and TRBJ2-5, with D tentatively TRBD1 (7 bases). Trimming took off 0 bases at V and 1 base at J, with 16 bases between the two ends. Germline CDR1 is SGDLS and CDR2 is YYNGEE. The length of the CDR3 is 17 residues. DNA of the CDR3: TGTGCCAGCAGCGTAGAGGCCGCAGGGGGACTCCAAGAGACCCAGTACTTC. Translated: CASSVEAAGGLQETQYF.

The chain combines TRBV4-2 with TRBJ2-3; 8 bases agree with TRBD2. The germline V gene has CDR1 LGHNA and CDR2 YNFKEQ. The length of the CDR3 is 16 residues. V shed 2 bases and J 3 bases; nucleotides not matched to a gene: 7. The CDR3 bases are TGTGCCAGCAGCCAAAGCGGGAGCTTGTTAACAGATACGCAGTATTTT. Translation gives CASSQSGSLLTDTQYF.

The V call is TRBV7-3, the J call TRBJ2-1, with TRBD2 as a possible D gene (5 bases). The V end was cut by 2 bases, the J end by 8 bases, with 13 bases between. Per the germline V gene, CDR1 is SGHTA and CDR2 is FQGTGA. The CDR3 is made up of 14 amino acids. This CDR3 is CASSLGGVFDEQFF. The CDR3 DNA reads TGTGCCAGCAGCTTAGGAGGTGTGTTCGATGAGCAGTTCTTC.

This clone has just a few counts. Other DNA sequences in the same sample also yield this CDR3. This rearrangement joins TRBV9 to TRBJ1-3; D not certain. Trimming took 1 base from V and 1 from J, leaving 6 bases between them. The CDR3 length is 14 residues. CDR1 SGDLS and CDR2 YYNGEE come from the germline V gene. The CDR3 coding sequence is TGTGCCAGCAGCGTACAGTCTTCTGGAAACACCATATATTTT. It yields the protein CASSVQSSGNTIYF.